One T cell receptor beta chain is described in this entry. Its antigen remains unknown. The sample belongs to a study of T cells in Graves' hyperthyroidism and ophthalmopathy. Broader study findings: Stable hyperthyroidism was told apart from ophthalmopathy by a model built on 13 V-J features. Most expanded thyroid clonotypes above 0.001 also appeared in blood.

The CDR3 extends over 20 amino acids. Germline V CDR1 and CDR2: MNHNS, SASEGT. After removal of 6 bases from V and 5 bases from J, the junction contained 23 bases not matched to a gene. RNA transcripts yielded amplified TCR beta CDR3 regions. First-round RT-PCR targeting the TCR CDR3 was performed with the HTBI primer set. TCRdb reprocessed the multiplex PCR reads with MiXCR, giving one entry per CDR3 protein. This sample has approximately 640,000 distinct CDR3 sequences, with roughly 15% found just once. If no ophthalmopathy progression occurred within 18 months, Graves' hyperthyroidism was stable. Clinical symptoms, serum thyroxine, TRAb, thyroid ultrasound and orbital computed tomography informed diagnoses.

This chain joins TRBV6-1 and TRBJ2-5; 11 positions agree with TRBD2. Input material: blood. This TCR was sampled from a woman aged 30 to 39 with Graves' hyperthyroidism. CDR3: CASSPAGTGSVGLAVETQYF. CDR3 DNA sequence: TGTGCCAGCAGCCCCGCGGGGACAGGGAGTGTGGGACTAGCGGTGGAGACCCAGTACTTC.